This TCR beta chain was sequenced for a study of identical twins. From the 5' RACE reads, TCRdb called clonotypes with MiXCR, one entry per CDR3 protein. This table holds 200,000 to 300,000 distinct CDR3 sequences, about 10% found once. The CDR3 extends over 15 amino acids. The germline V gene has CDR1 MNHEY and CDR2 SMNVEV (reference sequence). Trimming cost V 2 bases and J 10 bases, with 15 bases left between them. This clonotype showed up just a few times. Material: memory T cells sorted from blood. This rearrangement joins TRBV27 to TRBJ1-6; D gene uncertain. The sequence was collected from a man aged 50 or older in good health. The CDR3 here is CASSLKSLTYSPLHF. For the CDR3, the DNA is TGTGCCAGCAGTTTAAAGTCCCTTACTTACTCACCCCTCCACTTT.